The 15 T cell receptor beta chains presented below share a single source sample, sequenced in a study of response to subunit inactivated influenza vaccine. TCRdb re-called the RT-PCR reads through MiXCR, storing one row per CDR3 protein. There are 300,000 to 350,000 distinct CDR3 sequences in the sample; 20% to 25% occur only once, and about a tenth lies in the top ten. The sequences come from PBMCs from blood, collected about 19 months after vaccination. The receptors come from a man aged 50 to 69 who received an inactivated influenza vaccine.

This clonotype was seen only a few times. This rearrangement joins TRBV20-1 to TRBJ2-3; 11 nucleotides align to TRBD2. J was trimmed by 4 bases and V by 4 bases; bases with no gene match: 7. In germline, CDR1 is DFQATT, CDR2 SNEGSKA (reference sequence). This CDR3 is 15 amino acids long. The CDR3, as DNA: TGCAGTGCTATCCCACTAGCGGGAGTTGCAGATACGCAGTATTTT. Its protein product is CSAIPLAGVADTQYF.

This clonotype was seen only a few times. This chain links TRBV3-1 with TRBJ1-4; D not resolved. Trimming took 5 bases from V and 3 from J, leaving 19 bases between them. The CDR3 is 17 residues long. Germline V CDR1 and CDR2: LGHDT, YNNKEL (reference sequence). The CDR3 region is CASSNREWGRANEKLFF. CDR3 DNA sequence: TGTGCCAGCAGCAATAGGGAGTGGGGTCGCGCTAATGAAAAACTGTTTTTT.

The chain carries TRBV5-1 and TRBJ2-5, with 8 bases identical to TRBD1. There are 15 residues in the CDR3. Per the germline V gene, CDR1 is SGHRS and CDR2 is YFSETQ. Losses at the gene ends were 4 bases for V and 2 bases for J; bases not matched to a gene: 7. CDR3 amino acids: CASSLGTGKQETQYF. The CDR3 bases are TGCGCCAGCAGCCTCGGGACAGGAAAACAAGAGACCCAGTACTTC.

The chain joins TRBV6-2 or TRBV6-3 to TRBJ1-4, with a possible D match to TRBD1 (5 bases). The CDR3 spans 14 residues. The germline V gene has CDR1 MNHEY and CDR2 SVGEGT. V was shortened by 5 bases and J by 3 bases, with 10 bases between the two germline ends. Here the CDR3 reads CASSGWGANEKLFF. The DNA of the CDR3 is TGTGCCAGCAGTGGATGGGGGGCTAATGAAAAACTGTTTTTT.

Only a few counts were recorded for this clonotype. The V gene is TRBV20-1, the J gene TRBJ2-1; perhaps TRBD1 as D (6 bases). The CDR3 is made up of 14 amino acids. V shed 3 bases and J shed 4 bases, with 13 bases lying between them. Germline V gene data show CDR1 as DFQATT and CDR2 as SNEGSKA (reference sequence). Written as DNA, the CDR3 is TGCAGTGCTAGTGAGGGACAAGAGTACAATGAGCAGTTCTTC. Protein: CSASEGQEYNEQFF.

CDR3 loop: CASTLAGASTDTQYF. CDR3 coding DNA: TGTGCCAGCACCCTGGCGGGGGCTAGCACAGATACGCAGTATTTT. The chain recombines TRBV6-1 with TRBJ2-3, with D tentatively TRBD2 (7 bases). The germline V gene has CDR1 MNHNS and CDR2 SASEGT. The CDR3 loop spans 15 amino acids. The V end was cut by 7 bases, the J end by 0 bases, with 14 bases between.

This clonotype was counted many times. Here the CDR3 DNA reads TGTGCCACCAGCAGAGTCGGCACTGAAGCTTTCTTT. Encoded protein: CATSRVGTEAFF. This chain joins TRBV15 and TRBJ1-1, with D unclear. V lost 1 base and J lost 4, with 4 bases in between. This CDR3 contains 12 residues. The germline gives CDR1 LNHNV, CDR2 YYDKDF (reference sequence).

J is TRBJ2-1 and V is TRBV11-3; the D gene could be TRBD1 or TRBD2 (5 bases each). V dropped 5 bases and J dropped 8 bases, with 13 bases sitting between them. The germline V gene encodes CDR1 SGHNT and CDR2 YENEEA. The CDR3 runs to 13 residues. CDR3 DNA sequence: TGTGCCAGCAGCATAAACCGGGGCGATGAGCAGTTCTTC. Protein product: CASSINRGDEQFF.

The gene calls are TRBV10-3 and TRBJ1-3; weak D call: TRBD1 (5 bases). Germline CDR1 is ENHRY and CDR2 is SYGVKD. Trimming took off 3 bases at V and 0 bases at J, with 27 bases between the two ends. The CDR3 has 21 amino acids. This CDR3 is CAISDYVGPEGRGNSGNTIYF. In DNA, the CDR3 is TGTGCCATCAGTGATTACGTGGGTCCTGAGGGACGTGGCAACTCTGGAAACACCATATATTTT.

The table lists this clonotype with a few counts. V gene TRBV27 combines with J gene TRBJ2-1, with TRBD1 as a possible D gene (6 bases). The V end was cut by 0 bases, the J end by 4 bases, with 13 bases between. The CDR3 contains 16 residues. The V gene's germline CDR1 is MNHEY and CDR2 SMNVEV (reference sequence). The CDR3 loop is CASSLSARGVYNEQFF. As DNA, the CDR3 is TGTGCCAGCAGTTTATCGGCCAGGGGCGTTTACAATGAGCAGTTCTTC.

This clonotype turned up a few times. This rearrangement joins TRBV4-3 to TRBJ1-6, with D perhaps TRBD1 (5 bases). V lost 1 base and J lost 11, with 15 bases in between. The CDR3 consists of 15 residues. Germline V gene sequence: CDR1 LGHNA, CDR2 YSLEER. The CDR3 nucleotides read TGCGCCAGCAGCCAAGCGGCCGGAGGGGTTGCACCCCTCCACTTT. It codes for CASSQAAGGVAPLHF.

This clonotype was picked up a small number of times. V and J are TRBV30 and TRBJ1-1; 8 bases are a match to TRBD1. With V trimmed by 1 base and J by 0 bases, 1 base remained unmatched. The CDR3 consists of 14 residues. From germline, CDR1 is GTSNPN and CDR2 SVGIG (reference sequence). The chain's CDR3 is CAWSADRVNTEAFF. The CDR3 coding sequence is TGTGCCTGGAGTGCGGACAGGGTGAACACTGAAGCTTTCTTT.

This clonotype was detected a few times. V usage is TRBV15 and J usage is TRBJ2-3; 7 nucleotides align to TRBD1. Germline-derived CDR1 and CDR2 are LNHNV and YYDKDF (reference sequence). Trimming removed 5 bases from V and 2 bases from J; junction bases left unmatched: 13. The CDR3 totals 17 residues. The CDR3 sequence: CATSFTGQWDPTDTQYF. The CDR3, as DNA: TGTGCCACCAGCTTTACGGGACAGTGGGACCCCACAGATACGCAGTATTTT.

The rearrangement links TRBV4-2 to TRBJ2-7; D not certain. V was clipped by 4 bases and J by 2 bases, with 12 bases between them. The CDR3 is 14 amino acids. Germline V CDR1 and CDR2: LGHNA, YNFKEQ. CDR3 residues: CASSPDIRAYEQYF. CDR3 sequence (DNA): TGTGCCAGCAGCCCTGATATAAGGGCCTACGAGCAGTACTTC.

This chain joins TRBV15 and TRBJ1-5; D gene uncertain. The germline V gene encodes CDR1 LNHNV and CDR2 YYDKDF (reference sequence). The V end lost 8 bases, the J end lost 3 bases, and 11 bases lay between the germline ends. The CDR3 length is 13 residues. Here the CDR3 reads CATSPDLNQPQHF. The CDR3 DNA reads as TGTGCCACCTCTCCGGACCTCAATCAGCCCCAGCATTTT. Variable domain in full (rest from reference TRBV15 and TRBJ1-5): DAMVIQNPRYQVTQFGKPVTLSCSQTLNHNVMYWYQQKSSQAPKLLFHYYDKDFNNEADTPDNFQSRRPNTSFCFLDIRSPGLGDTAMYLCATSPDLNQPQHFGDGTRLSIL.